The present TCR beta chain was sequenced within a study of shared clonotypes between healthy human individuals. Whole-study findings and limits: The study generally estimated greater richness for naive than memory subsets.

Regarding this clone: Antigen specificity is unknown.

CDR3 length equals 20 residues. Germline V lookup: CDR1 SGHTS, CDR2 YDEGEE. Trimming stripped 4 bases from V and 6 bases from J, with 34 bases between. Sequenced by immunoSEQ multiplex PCR; TCRdb stores in-frame clones only, minus some. The sample consists of some 1.1 million clones, approximately 80% of them appearing once. The chain employs TRBV5-8 and TRBJ1-1; TRBD1 is a possible D gene (5 bases). The sample was memory CD4+ T cells from PBMCs. The sample's subset: CD45RA-negative fraction. The TCR sequence derives from a man between 18 and 35 years old in good health. Some clones in this sample may be carry-over from other donors' samples. CDR3: CASSRSPTWGVIRQEPEAFF. The CDR3 DNA reads TGTGCCAGCAGCCGCAGTCCGACCTGGGGGGTGATTAGGCAAGAACCTGAAGCTTTCTTT.